Below are 15 T cell receptor beta chains sequenced from a single sample in a study of blood T cell repertoires in COVID-19. Using immunoSEQ multiplex PCR, the repertoire was profiled, and TCRdb retains in-frame clones only, with some absent. The sample lists 270,000 or so clones, around 89% occurring once. The specimen was PBMCs or T cells enriched from blood (not recorded which). The source is a woman aged 40 to 49 with acute COVID-19.

The chain links TRBV6-5 to TRBJ1-1; D perhaps matches TRBD1 (6 bases). The CDR3 totals 14 residues. Looked up from germline, CDR1 is MNHEY and CDR2 is SVGAGI. V lost 3 bases and J 5 bases, leaving 13 bases between the germline ends. For the CDR3, the DNA is TGTGCCAGCAGTTATACAGGGTCGGGTACTGAAGCTTTCTTT. This sequence encodes CASSYTGSGTEAFF.

The chain carries TRBV5-1 and TRBJ2-7, with D possibly matching TRBD2 (5 bases). V lost 0 bases and J lost 2, with 12 bases in between. The CDR3 covers 15 residues. Germline assignment: CDR1 SGHRS and CDR2 YFSETQ. Written as DNA, the CDR3 is TGCGCCAGCAGCTTGGTGCGACTATCCACCTACGAGCAGTACTTC. It is translated as CASSLVRLSTYEQYF.

The V call is TRBV7-2, the J call TRBJ1-3, with D possibly matching TRBD1 (6 bases). Germline V CDR1 and CDR2: SGHTA, FQGNSA. This CDR3 region has 12 residues. The V gene lost 2 bases and the J gene lost 9 bases, with 8 bases spanning the gap. Here the CDR3 DNA reads TGTGCCAGCAGCTTATTACAGGGCACCATATATTTT. The encoded protein is CASSLLQGTIYF.

This clone was seen a single time. The rearrangement links TRBV12-5 to TRBJ2-3; 8 bases map to TRBD2. The V gene's germline CDR1 is LGHNT and CDR2 FRNRAP. This CDR3 is 17 amino acids long. V lost 5 bases and J lost 2; bases outside the gene matches: 12. CDR3 sequence reads: CASGLPTSARSTDTQYF. For the CDR3, the DNA is TGTGCTAGTGGTCTCCCGACTAGCGCGAGATCCACAGATACGCAGTATTTT.

V gene TRBV19 combines with J gene TRBJ1-5, with D uncertain. From germline, CDR1 is LNHDA and CDR2 SQIVND (reference sequence). The CDR3 sequence is 14 residues long. V lost 3 bases and J lost 5, with 11 bases in between. This CDR3 reads CASSIISSHQPQHF. Written as DNA, the CDR3 is TGTGCCAGTAGTATTATCTCGTCTCATCAGCCCCAGCATTTT.

The V call is TRBV29-1, the J call TRBJ2-1; 8 bases match TRBD2. The CDR3 is 14 residues long. Looked up from germline, CDR1 is SQVTM and CDR2 is ANQGSEA. V lost 4 bases, J lost 7 bases, and 9 bases stayed unmatched. The CDR3 is CSVGTSGGGNEQFF. The CDR3 nucleotides read TGCAGCGTTGGCACTAGCGGAGGGGGGAATGAGCAGTTCTTC.

The rearrangement uses TRBV30 and TRBJ2-5; unclear D gene. The length of the CDR3 is 14 residues. The germline V and J ends were trimmed by 4 bases and 5 bases, with 17 bases remaining between them. The germline V gene encodes CDR1 GTSNPN and CDR2 SVGIG (reference sequence). The CDR3 protein is CAWNYLRVAETQYF. CDR3 sequence (DNA): TGTGCCTGGAATTACTTACGGGTCGCCGAGACCCAGTACTTC.

The chain combines TRBV5-1 with TRBJ1-2, with 7 bases fitting TRBD1. The CDR3 loop spans 16 amino acids. The germline gives CDR1 SGHRS, CDR2 YFSETQ. J gave up 4 bases and V 4 bases, and 13 bases lay outside the gene matches. The CDR3 here is CASSPLSGTAIYGYTF. The DNA for the CDR3 is TGCGCCAGCAGCCCGCTATCGGGGACAGCAATCTATGGCTACACCTTC.

The J gene is TRBJ1-3, the V gene TRBV2, with D hard to call. CDR1 SNHLY and CDR2 FYNNEI come from the germline V gene. The germline V and J ends were trimmed by 3 bases and 1 base, with 10 bases remaining between them. The CDR3 totals 15 residues. Here the CDR3 reads CASSDFVSSGNTIYF. CDR3 sequence (DNA): TGTGCCAGCAGTGATTTCGTGTCGTCTGGAAACACCATATATTTT.

There are a few counts of this clone. The CDR3 protein is CASSPELEDYEQYF. In DNA, the CDR3 is TGTGCCAGCTCACCAGAGCTGGAGGACTACGAGCAGTACTTC. The gene calls are TRBV18 and TRBJ2-7, with a weak D call TRBD2 (5 bases). The germline CDR1 and CDR2 sequences are KGHSH and LQKENI. Deletions cut 2 bases from V and 3 bases from J, with 11 bases between. The CDR3 consists of 14 residues.

The chain couples TRBV7-8 to TRBJ2-7; D unresolved. V was trimmed by 2 bases and J by 0 bases, leaving 17 bases between them. In germline, CDR1 is SGHVS, CDR2 FQNEAQ. This CDR3 contains 17 residues. This CDR3 is CASSLSTHTESSYEQYF. DNA for the CDR3: TGTGCCAGCAGCTTAAGTACTCATACAGAGAGCTCCTACGAGCAGTACTTC. The full variable domain, with the rest looked up from reference TRBV7-8 and TRBJ2-7, is GAGVSQSPRYKVAKRGQDVALRCDPISGHVSLFWYQQALGQGPEFLTYFQNEAQLDKSGLPSDRFFAERPEGSVSTLKIQRTQQEDSAVYLCASSLSTHTESSYEQYFGPGTRLTVT.

This chain uses TRBV6-1 with TRBJ2-7, with D perhaps TRBD2 (5 bases). V was trimmed by 2 bases and J by 2 bases, leaving 13 bases between them. The germline CDR1 and CDR2 sequences are MNHNS and SASEGT. The CDR3 runs 15 residues. The CDR3: CASSERGGVTYEQYF. The CDR3 nucleotides read TGTGCCAGCAGTGAAAGAGGAGGAGTAACCTACGAGCAGTACTTC.

The chain has TRBV7-6 and TRBJ1-3; perhaps TRBD1 as D (5 bases). CDR1 and CDR2 from the germline V gene are SGHVS and FNYEAQ. The CDR3 is made up of 17 amino acids. The germline V and J ends were trimmed by 0 bases and 0 bases, with 12 bases remaining between them. Here the CDR3 DNA reads TGTGCCAGCAGCTTAGCGGGGGGAGCTAGCTCTGGAAACACCATATATTTT. It specifies CASSLAGGASSGNTIYF.

The chain is built from TRBV11-1 and TRBJ2-7; possible D gene TRBD1, 6 bases. CDR1 and CDR2 (germline): SGHAT, FQDESV (reference sequence). V lost 3 bases and J lost 3, with 15 bases in between. The CDR3 is made up of 15 amino acids. CDR3 coding DNA: TGTGCCAGCAGCTTTGAGCGGCAGGGGTTCTACGAGCAGTACTTC. It is translated as CASSFERQGFYEQYF. Full variable domain (outside the CDR3, taken from reference TRBV11-1 and TRBJ2-7): EAEVAQSPRYKITEKSQAVAFWCDPISGHATLYWYRQILGQGPELLVQFQDESVVDDSQLPKDRFSAERLKGVDSTLKIQPAELGDSAMYLCASSFERQGFYEQYFGPGTRLTVT.

The chain joins TRBV5-8 to TRBJ2-5; 7 nucleotides match TRBD1. The trim removed 5 bases at V and 0 bases at J, leaving 7 bases unmatched. The germline CDR1 and CDR2 sequences are SGHTS and YDEGEE. The CDR3 runs 15 residues. The CDR3 bases are TGTGCCAGCAGGAGAGAGGGGGCAGACCAAGAGACCCAGTACTTC. It translates to CASRREGADQETQYF.